The rows below give T cell receptor beta chains drawn from one sample of a study of T cells in Graves' hyperthyroidism and ophthalmopathy. In TCRdb, the multiplex PCR reads were re-called with MiXCR into one record per CDR3 protein. The sample records under 300,000 distinct CDR3 sequences, roughly 15% being singletons. Sequenced material: blood. These receptors originate from a woman in her thirties or forties with Graves' hyperthyroidism that later progressed to Graves' ophthalmopathy. Both conserved end residues are part of each CDR3. Fields, in order: D gene, clone size, V gene, J gene, CDR3 protein, CDR3 DNA. A D gene is named only where the DNA matches it firmly. Clone size is not always given. Where it is, it says once, few, many or a class for expanded clones.

d_call: NA
clone_size: NA
v_call: TRBV19
j_call: TRBJ1-5
cdr3_aa: CASSIRDTNQPQHF
cdr3_nt: TGTGCCAGTAGTATCAGGGACACAAATCAGCCCCAGCATTTT

d_call: NA
clone_size: NA
v_call: TRBV11-2
j_call: TRBJ1-3
cdr3_aa: CASSFNRISGNTIYF
cdr3_nt: TGTGCCAGCAGCTTTAACAGAATCTCTGGAAACACCATATATTTT

d_call: TRBD2
clone_size: many
v_call: TRBV13
j_call: TRBJ2-5
cdr3_aa: CASSKGLVETQYF
cdr3_nt: TGTGCCAGCAGCAAGGGACTAGTGGAGACCCAGTACTTC

d_call: NA
clone_size: many
v_call: TRBV29-1
j_call: TRBJ2-5
cdr3_aa: CSGIQGILETQYF
cdr3_nt: TGCAGCGGGATACAGGGCATCCTAGAGACCCAGTACTTC

d_call: NA
clone_size: few
v_call: TRBV20-1
j_call: TRBJ1-1
cdr3_aa: CSAPPVGSNTEAFF
cdr3_nt: TGCAGTGCTCCCCCCGTGGGAAGTAACACTGAAGCTTTCTTT

d_call: TRBD2
clone_size: many
v_call: TRBV6-2/TRBV6-3
j_call: TRBJ2-1
cdr3_aa: CASSEQGLAGGPDEQFF
cdr3_nt: TGTGCCAGCAGTGAACAGGGACTAGCGGGAGGCCCGGATGAGCAGTTCTTC

d_call: NA
clone_size: many
v_call: TRBV4-2
j_call: TRBJ2-5
cdr3_aa: CASRGPTVQETQYF
cdr3_nt: TGTGCCAGCAGGGGACCTACCGTCCAAGAGACCCAGTACTTC

d_call: TRBD1
clone_size: NA
v_call: TRBV7-3
j_call: TRBJ2-7
cdr3_aa: CASSLTPTGVGYEQYF
cdr3_nt: TGTGCCAGCAGCTTAACCCCGACAGGGGTTGGCTACGAGCAGTACTTC

d_call: TRBD1
clone_size: many
v_call: TRBV4-1
j_call: TRBJ2-7
cdr3_aa: CASSYRQGVSYEQYF
cdr3_nt: TGCGCCAGCAGCTACCGACAGGGGGTGTCCTACGAGCAGTACTTC

d_call: NA
clone_size: many
v_call: TRBV18
j_call: TRBJ2-1
cdr3_aa: CTSSLILQGGEQFF
cdr3_nt: TGTACCAGCTCACTTATATTACAGGGTGGCGAGCAGTTCTTC

d_call: TRBD1
clone_size: many
v_call: TRBV5-6
j_call: TRBJ2-1
cdr3_aa: CASSLPGQLYNEQFF
cdr3_nt: TGTGCCAGCAGCTTACCGGGACAGCTATACAATGAGCAGTTCTTC

d_call: TRBD2
clone_size: many
v_call: TRBV2
j_call: TRBJ2-2
cdr3_aa: CASSRSGTSTGELFF
cdr3_nt: TGTGCCAGCAGTCGTAGCGGGACGAGCACCGGGGAGCTGTTTTTT

d_call: TRBD1
clone_size: NA
v_call: TRBV28
j_call: TRBJ2-7
cdr3_aa: CASSPGTVIYEQYF
cdr3_nt: TGTGCCAGCAGCCCCGGGACAGTTATCTACGAGCAGTACTTC

d_call: NA
clone_size: many
v_call: TRBV6-1
j_call: TRBJ2-3
cdr3_aa: CASKQDFTDTQYF
cdr3_nt: TGTGCCAGCAAACAGGACTTCACAGATACGCAGTATTTT

d_call: NA
clone_size: NA
v_call: TRBV4-1
j_call: TRBJ1-1
cdr3_aa: CASSQGWGANTEAFF
cdr3_nt: TGCGCCAGCAGCCAAGGATGGGGGGCGAACACTGAAGCTTTCTTT

d_call: TRBD1
clone_size: NA
v_call: TRBV7-9
j_call: TRBJ2-3
cdr3_aa: CASSSRTGPTDTQYF
cdr3_nt: TGTGCCAGCAGCTCACGGACAGGACCCACAGATACGCAGTATTTT

d_call: NA
clone_size: many
v_call: TRBV24-1
j_call: TRBJ2-5
cdr3_aa: CATSERLGGETQYF
cdr3_nt: TGTGCCACCAGTGAAAGACTAGGGGGAGAGACCCAGTACTTC

d_call: NA
clone_size: NA
v_call: TRBV2
j_call: TRBJ2-4
cdr3_aa: CASSEGRGSKNIQYF
cdr3_nt: TGTGCCAGCAGTGAGGGCAGAGGGAGTAAAAACATTCAGTACTTC

d_call: NA
clone_size: many
v_call: TRBV11-2
j_call: TRBJ2-5
cdr3_aa: CASSLQGYSETQYF
cdr3_nt: TGTGCCAGCAGCTTACAGGGTTATAGCGAGACCCAGTACTTC

d_call: NA
clone_size: many
v_call: TRBV12-3/TRBV12-4
j_call: TRBJ2-2
cdr3_aa: CASGSTMRMAEKNTGELFF
cdr3_nt: TGTGCCAGCGGGTCCACCATGCGGATGGCGGAAAAAAACACCGGGGAGCTGTTTTTT

d_call: NA
clone_size: many
v_call: TRBV7-6
j_call: TRBJ2-1
cdr3_aa: CASSFLGISEQFF
cdr3_nt: TGTGCCAGCAGCTTTCTAGGGATAAGTGAGCAGTTCTTC

d_call: NA
clone_size: many
v_call: TRBV7-8
j_call: TRBJ1-5
cdr3_aa: CASSPPGGQPQHF
cdr3_nt: TGTGCCAGCAGCCCTCCCGGTGGTCAGCCCCAGCATTTT

d_call: NA
clone_size: many
v_call: TRBV5-1
j_call: TRBJ2-2
cdr3_aa: CASSAGRTTTGELFF
cdr3_nt: TGCGCCAGCAGCGCGGGACGGACCACCACCGGGGAGCTGTTTTTT

d_call: TRBD1
clone_size: many
v_call: TRBV7-8
j_call: TRBJ2-1
cdr3_aa: CASSRRVAQGSYNEQFF
cdr3_nt: TGTGCCAGCAGCCGACGGGTTGCACAGGGGTCCTACAATGAGCAGTTCTTC

d_call: TRBD1
clone_size: many
v_call: TRBV7-9
j_call: TRBJ1-1
cdr3_aa: CASSPGQGAWFNPEAFF
cdr3_nt: TGTGCCAGCAGCCCCGGACAGGGTGCATGGTTTAACCCTGAAGCTTTCTTT

d_call: NA
clone_size: many
v_call: TRBV9
j_call: TRBJ2-1
cdr3_aa: CASSVGGTLYNEQFF
cdr3_nt: TGTGCCAGCAGCGTAGGTGGGACACTATACAATGAGCAGTTCTTC

d_call: TRBD1
clone_size: NA
v_call: TRBV6-1
j_call: TRBJ2-7
cdr3_aa: CASSGPDRQLEQYF
cdr3_nt: TGTGCCAGCAGTGGGCCGGACAGGCAACTCGAGCAGTACTTC

d_call: NA
clone_size: many
v_call: TRBV18
j_call: TRBJ1-2
cdr3_aa: CASSPQERHGYTF
cdr3_nt: TGTGCCAGCTCACCACAGGAGAGGCATGGCTACACCTTC

d_call: TRBD1
clone_size: many
v_call: TRBV11-2
j_call: TRBJ2-7
cdr3_aa: CASSTGTEIYEQYF
cdr3_nt: TGTGCCAGCAGCACCGGGACAGAGATCTACGAGCAGTACTTC

d_call: NA
clone_size: NA
v_call: TRBV20-1
j_call: TRBJ2-4
cdr3_aa: CSARKWADKAKNIQYF
cdr3_nt: TGCAGTGCCCGGAAGTGGGCGGACAAGGCCAAAAACATTCAGTACTTC

d_call: NA
clone_size: many
v_call: TRBV27
j_call: TRBJ1-1
cdr3_aa: CASSLGTITEAFF
cdr3_nt: TGTGCCAGCAGCCTGGGTACCATCACTGAAGCTTTCTTT

d_call: NA
clone_size: many
v_call: TRBV13
j_call: TRBJ1-3
cdr3_aa: CASSGIPPPGNTIYF
cdr3_nt: TGTGCCAGCAGCGGGATTCCTCCTCCCGGAAACACCATATATTTT

d_call: NA
clone_size: many
v_call: TRBV6-1
j_call: TRBJ1-1
cdr3_aa: CASRNRRAEAFF
cdr3_nt: TGTGCCAGCAGGAACCGACGGGCTGAAGCTTTCTTT

d_call: NA
clone_size: many
v_call: TRBV28
j_call: TRBJ2-7
cdr3_aa: CASSSRGTLGEQYF
cdr3_nt: TGTGCCAGCAGTTCTAGGGGGACCTTGGGCGAGCAGTACTTC

d_call: NA
clone_size: many
v_call: TRBV18
j_call: TRBJ1-1
cdr3_aa: CASSPTTNTEAFF
cdr3_nt: TGTGCCAGCTCACCGACGACGAACACTGAAGCTTTCTTT

d_call: NA
clone_size: NA
v_call: TRBV12-3/TRBV12-4
j_call: TRBJ1-1
cdr3_aa: CASSSRMTVNTEAFF
cdr3_nt: TGTGCCAGCAGTTCGCGAATGACGGTGAACACTGAAGCTTTCTTT